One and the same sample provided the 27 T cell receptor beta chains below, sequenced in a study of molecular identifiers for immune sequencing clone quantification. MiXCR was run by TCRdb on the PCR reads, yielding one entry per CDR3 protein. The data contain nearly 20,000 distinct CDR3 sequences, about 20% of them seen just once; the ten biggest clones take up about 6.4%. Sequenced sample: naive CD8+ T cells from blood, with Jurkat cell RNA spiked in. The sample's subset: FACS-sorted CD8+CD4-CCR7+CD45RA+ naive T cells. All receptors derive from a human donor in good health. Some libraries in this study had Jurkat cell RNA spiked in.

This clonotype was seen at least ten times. DNA for the CDR3: TGTGCCATCAGTGAGACGGAGAGGGAGAATGAGCAGTTCTTC. Translating it yields CAISETERENEQFF. The gene calls are TRBV10-3 and TRBJ2-1, with D tentatively TRBD2 (5 bases). The germline V gene has CDR1 ENHRY and CDR2 SYGVKD. V lost 2 bases to trimming and J lost 7 bases, with 12 bases between them. The CDR3 is 14 amino acids.

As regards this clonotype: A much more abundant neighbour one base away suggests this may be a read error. CDR3 in amino acids: CASSLGAYYEQCF. The DNA of the CDR3 is TGTGCCAGCAGTCTCGGGGCTTACTACGAGCAGTGCTTC. The V call is TRBV28, the J call TRBJ2-7; D may correspond to TRBD1 or TRBD2 (5 bases each). Germline V gene lookup returns CDR1 MDHEN and CDR2 SYDVKM. The CDR3 has 13 residues.

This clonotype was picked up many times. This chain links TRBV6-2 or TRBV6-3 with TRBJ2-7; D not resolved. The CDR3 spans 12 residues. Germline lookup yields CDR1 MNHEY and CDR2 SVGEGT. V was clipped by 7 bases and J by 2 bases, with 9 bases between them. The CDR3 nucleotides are TGTGCCAGCACCCACCGCCCCTACGAGCAGTACTTC. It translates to CASTHRPYEQYF.

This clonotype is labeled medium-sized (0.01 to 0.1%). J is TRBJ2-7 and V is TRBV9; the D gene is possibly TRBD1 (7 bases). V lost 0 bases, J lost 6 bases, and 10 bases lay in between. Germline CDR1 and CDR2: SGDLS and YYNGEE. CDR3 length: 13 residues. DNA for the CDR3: TGTGCCAGCAGCGTAGCAGGGGGAGGCGAGCAGTACTTC. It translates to CASSVAGGGEQYF.

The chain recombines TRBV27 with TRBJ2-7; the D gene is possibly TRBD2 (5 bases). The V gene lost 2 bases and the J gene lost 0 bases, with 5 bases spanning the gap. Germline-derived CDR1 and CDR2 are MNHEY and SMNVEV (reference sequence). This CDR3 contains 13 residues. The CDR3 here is CASSLRGSYEQYF. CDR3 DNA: TGTGCCAGCAGTTTACGGGGCTCCTACGAGCAGTACTTC.

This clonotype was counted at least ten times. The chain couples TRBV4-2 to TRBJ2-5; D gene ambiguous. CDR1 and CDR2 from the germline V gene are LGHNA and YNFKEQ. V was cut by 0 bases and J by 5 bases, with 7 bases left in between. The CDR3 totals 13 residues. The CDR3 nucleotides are TGTGCCAGCAGCCAAGATTGGTTGGAGACCCAGTACTTC. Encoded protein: CASSQDWLETQYF.

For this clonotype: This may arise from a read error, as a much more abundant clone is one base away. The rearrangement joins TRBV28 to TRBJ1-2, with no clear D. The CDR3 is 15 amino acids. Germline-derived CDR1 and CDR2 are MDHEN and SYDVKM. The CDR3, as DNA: TGTGCCGGCAGCCTTGCTGAACAGAGGATCTATGGCTACACCTTC. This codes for CAGSLAEQRIYGYTF.

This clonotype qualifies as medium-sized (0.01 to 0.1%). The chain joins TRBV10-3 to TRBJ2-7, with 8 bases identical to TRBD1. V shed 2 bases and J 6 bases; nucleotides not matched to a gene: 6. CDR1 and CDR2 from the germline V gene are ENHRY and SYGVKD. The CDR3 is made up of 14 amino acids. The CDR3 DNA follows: TGTGCCATCAGTGAGAACTCCGACAGGGGCGAGCAGTACTTC. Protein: CAISENSDRGEQYF.

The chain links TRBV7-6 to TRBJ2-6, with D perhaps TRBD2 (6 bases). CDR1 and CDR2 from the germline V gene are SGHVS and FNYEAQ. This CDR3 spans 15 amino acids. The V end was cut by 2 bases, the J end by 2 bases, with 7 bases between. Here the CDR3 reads CASSLWGAGANVLTF. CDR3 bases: TGTGCCAGCAGCTTATGGGGGGCTGGGGCCAACGTCCTGACTTTC.

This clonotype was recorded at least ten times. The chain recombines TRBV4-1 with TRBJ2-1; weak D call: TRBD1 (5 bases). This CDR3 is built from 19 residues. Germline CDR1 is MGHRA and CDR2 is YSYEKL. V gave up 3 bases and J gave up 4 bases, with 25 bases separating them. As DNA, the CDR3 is TGCGCCAGCAGCCACCCAGGGATACTACTTGACTCACCTTACAATGAGCAGTTCTTC. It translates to CASSHPGILLDSPYNEQFF.

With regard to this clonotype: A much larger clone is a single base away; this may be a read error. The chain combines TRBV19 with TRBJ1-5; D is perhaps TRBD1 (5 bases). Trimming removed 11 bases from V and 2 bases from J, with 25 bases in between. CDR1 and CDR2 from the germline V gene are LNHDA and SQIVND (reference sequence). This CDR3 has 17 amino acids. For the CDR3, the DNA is TGTGCCGGTACTTGGGCTGGTCCAGGGTACGGCAATCAGCCCCAGCATTTT. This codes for CAGTWAGPGYGNQPQHF.

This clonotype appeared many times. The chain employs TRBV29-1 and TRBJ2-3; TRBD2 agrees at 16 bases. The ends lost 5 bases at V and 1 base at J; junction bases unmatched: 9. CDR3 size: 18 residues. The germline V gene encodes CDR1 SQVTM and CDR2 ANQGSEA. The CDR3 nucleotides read TGCAGCGTTACCGGGACTAGCGGGAGGGAGGGCCGCACAGATACGCAGTATTTT. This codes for CSVTGTSGREGRTDTQYF.

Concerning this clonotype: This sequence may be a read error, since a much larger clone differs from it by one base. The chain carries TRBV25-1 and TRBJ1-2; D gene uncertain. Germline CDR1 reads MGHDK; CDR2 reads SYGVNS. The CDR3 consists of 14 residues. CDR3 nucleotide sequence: TGTGCCAGCAGTGATTTCGGATTAAACTATGGCCACACCTTC. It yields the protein CASSDFGLNYGHTF.

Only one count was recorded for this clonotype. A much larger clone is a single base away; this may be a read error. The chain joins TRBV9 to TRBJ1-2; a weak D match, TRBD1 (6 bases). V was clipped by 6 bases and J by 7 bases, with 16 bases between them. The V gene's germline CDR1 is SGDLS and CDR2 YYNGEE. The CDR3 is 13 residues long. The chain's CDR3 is CASTGTRQVGYTF. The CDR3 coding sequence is TGTGCCAGCACGGGAACACGACAGGTTGGCTACACCTTC. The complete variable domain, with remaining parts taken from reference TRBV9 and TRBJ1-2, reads DSGVTQTPKHLITATGQRVTLRCSPRSGDLSVYWYQQSLDQGLQFLIQYYNGEERAKGNILERFSAQQFPDLHSELNLSSLELGDSALYFCASTGTRQVGYTFGSGTRLTVV.

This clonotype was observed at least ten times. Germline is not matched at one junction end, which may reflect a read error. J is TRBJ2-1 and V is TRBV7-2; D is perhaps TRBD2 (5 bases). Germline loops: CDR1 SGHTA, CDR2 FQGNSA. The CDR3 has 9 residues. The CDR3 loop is CASSSLGVF. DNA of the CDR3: TGTGCCAGCAGCTCCCTCGGGGTCTTC.

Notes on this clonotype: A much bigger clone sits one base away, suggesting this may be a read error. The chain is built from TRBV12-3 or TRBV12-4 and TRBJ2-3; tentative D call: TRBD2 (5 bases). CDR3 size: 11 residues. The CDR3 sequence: CVIKGADTQYF. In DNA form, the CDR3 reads TGTGTCATCAAGGGAGCGGATACGCAGTATTTT.

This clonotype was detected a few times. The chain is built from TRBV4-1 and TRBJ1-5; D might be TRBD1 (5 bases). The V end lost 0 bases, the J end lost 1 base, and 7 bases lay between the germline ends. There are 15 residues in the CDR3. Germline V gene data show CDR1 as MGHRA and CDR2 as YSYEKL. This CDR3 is CASSQDWGSNQPQHF. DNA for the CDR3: TGCGCCAGCAGCCAAGACTGGGGGAGCAATCAGCCCCAGCATTTT.

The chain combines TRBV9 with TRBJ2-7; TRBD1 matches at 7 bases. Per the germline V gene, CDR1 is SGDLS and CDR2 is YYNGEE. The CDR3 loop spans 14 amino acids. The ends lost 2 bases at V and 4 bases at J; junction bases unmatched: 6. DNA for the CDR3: TGTGCCAGCAGCGTCACAGGGGCGGCATACGAGCAGTACTTC. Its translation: CASSVTGAAYEQYF.

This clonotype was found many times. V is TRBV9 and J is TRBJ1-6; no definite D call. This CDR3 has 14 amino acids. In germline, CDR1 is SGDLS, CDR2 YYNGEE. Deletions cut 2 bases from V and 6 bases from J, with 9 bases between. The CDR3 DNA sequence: TGTGCCAGCAGCGTCATGCGTCTTAATTCACCCCTCCACTTT. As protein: CASSVMRLNSPLHF.

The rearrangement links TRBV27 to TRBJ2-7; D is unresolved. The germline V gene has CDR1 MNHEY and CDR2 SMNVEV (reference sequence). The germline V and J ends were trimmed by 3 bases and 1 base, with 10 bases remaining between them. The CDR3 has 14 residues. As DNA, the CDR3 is TGTGCCAGCAGTTTGTCAGGCCCTTCCTACGAGCAGTACTTC. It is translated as CASSLSGPSYEQYF.

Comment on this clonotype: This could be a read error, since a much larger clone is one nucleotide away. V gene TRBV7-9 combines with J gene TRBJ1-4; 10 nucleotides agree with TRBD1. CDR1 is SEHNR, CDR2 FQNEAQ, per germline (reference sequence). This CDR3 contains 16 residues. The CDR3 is CASSLRDRGVYEKLLF. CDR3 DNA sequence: TGTGCCAGCAGCTTGCGGGACAGGGGTGTTTATGAAAAACTGCTTTTT.

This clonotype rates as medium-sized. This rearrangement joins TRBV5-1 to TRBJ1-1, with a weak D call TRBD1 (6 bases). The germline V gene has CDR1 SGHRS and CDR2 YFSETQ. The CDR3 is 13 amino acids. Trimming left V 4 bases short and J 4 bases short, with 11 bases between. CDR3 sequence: CASSLGARTEAFF. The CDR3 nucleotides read TGCGCCAGCAGCCTGGGGGCGCGCACTGAAGCTTTCTTT.

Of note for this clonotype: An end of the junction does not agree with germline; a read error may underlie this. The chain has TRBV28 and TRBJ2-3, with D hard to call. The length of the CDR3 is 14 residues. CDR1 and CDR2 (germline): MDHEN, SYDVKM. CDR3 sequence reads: CASSPDKYTDTRYF. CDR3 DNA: TGTGCCAGCAGTCCTGACAAGTACACAGATACGCGGTATTTT.

In DNA form, the CDR3 reads TGTGCCAGCAGTACCGGACTAGCGAGGGAGCAGTACTTC. Its protein product is CASSTGLAREQYF. The chain carries TRBV5-6 and TRBJ2-7; 9 bases match TRBD2. The J segment lost 7 bases and the V segment lost 5 bases, leaving 7 bases of the junction unmatched. Germline CDR1 is SGHDT and CDR2 is YYEEEE. This CDR3 spans 13 amino acids.

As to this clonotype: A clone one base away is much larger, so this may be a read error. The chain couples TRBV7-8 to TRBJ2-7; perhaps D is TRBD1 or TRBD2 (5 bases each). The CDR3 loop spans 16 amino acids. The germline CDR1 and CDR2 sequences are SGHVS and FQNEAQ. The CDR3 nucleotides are TGTGTCAGCAGTCAGATGTGGGACGCGGGCTCCTACGAGCAGTACTTC. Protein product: CVSSQMWDAGSYEQYF. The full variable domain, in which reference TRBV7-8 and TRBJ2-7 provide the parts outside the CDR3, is GAGVSQSPRYKVAKRGQDVALRCDPISGHVSLFWYQQALGQGPEFLTYFQNEAQLDKSGLPSDRFFAERPEGSVSTLKIQRTQQEDSAVYLCVSSQMWDAGSYEQYFGPGTRLTVT.

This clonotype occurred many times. The DNA of the CDR3 is TGTGCCAGCAGCCCGGACACTACTCCGGGGGCTTTCTTT. Translating it yields CASSPDTTPGAFF. The chain carries TRBV7-8 and TRBJ1-1; tentative D call: TRBD1 (5 bases). Germline V gene data show CDR1 as SGHVS and CDR2 as FQNEAQ. The V gene lost 5 bases and the J gene lost 11 bases, with 18 bases spanning the gap. The CDR3 consists of 13 residues.

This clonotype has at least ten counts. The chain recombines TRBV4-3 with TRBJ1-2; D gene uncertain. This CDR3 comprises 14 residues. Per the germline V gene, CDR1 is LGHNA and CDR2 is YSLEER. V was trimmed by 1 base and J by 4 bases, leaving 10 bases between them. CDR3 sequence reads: CASSQVSGSYGYTF. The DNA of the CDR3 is TGCGCCAGCAGCCAAGTGTCAGGCTCCTATGGCTACACCTTC.